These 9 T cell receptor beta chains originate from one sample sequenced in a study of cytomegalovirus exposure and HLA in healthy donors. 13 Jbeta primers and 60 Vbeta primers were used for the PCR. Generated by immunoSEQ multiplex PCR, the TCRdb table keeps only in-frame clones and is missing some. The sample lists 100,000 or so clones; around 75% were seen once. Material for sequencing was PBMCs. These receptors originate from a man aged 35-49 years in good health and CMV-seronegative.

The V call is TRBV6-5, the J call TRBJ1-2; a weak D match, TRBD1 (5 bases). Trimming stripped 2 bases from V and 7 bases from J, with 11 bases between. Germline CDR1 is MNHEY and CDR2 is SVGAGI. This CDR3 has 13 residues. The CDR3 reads CASSYGDWSGYTF. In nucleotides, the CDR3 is TGTGCCAGCAGTTACGGGGACTGGAGTGGCTACACCTTC.

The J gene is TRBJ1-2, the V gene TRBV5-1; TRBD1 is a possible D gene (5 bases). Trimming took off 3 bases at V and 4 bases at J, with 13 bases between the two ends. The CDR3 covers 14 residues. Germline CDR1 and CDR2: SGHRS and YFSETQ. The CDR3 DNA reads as TGCGCCAGCAGCTACGAGGGGAGGGGCTATGGCTACACCTTC. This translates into CASSYEGRGYGYTF.

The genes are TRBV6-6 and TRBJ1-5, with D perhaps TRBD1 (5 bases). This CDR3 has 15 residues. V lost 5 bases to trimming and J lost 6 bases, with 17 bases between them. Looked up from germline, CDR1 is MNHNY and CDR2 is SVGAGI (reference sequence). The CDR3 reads CASSDQGRSGQPQHF. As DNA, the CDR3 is TGTGCCAGCAGTGATCAGGGCCGGTCGGGTCAGCCCCAGCATTTT.

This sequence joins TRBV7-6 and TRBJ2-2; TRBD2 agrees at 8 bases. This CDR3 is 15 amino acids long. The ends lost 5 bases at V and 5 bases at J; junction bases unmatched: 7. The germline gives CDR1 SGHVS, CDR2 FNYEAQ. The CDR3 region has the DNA TGTGCCAGCAGCGGGGGACTAGTGAGGACCGGGGAGCTGTTTTTT. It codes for CASSGGLVRTGELFF.

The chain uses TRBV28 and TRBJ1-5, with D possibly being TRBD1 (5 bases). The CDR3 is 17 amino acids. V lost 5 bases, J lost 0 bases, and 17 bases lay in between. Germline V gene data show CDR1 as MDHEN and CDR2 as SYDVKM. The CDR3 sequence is CASSGGGEAYSNQPQHF. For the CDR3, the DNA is TGTGCCAGCAGTGGGGGGGGAGAGGCGTATAGCAATCAGCCCCAGCATTTT.

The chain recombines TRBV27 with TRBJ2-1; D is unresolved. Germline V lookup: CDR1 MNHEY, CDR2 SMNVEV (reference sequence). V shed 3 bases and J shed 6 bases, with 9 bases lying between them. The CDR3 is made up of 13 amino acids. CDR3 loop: CASSFSLLNEQFF. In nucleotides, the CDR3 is TGTGCCAGCAGTTTTTCCCTCCTCAATGAGCAGTTCTTC.

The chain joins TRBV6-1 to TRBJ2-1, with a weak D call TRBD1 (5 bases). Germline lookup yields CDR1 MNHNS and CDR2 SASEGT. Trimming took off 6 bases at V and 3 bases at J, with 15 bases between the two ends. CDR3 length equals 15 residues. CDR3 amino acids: CASSTGYERYNEQFF. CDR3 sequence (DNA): TGTGCCAGCAGCACAGGTTACGAGCGCTACAATGAGCAGTTCTTC.

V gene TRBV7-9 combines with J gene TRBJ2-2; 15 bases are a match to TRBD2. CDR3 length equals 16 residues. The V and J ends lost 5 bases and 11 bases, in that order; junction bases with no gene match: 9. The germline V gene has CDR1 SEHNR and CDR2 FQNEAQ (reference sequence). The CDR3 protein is CASSIGLAGGVGELFF. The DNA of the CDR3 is TGTGCCAGCAGCATCGGACTAGCGGGGGGGGTTGGAGAGCTGTTTTTT. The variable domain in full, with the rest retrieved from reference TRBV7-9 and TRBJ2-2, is DTGVSQNPRHKITKRGQNVTFRCDPISEHNRLYWYRQTLGQGPEFLTYFQNEAQLEKSRLLSDRFSAERPKGSFSTLEIQRTEQGDSAMYLCASSIGLAGGVGELFFGEGSRLTVL.

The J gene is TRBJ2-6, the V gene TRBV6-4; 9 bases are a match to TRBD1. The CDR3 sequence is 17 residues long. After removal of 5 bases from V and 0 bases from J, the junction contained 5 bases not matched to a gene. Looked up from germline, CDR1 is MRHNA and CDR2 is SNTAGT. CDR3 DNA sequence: TGTGCCAGCAGTAAACAGGGGGCGAGCTCTGGGGCCAACGTCCTGACTTTC. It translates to CASSKQGASSGANVLTF.